The 23 T cell receptor beta chains reported below all come from one sample, sequenced in a study of T cells after yellow fever vaccination. TCRdb fed the 5' RACE reads into MiXCR, producing one record per CDR3 protein. This table has 170,000 or so distinct CDR3 sequences, 6.2% appearing once. The sample here was CD4+ T cells sorted from PBMCs, taken on the day of the first yellow fever vaccination. All receptors derive from a man aged 18 to 35 who received the YFV17D yellow fever vaccine.

This clonotype was recorded at least ten times. The chain recombines TRBV19 with TRBJ2-2; D unclear. The CDR3 is made up of 13 amino acids. With 5 bases removed from V and 2 bases from J, the gap between germline ends came to 6 bases. CDR1 is LNHDA and CDR2 is SQIVND in the germline V gene (reference sequence). CDR3 nucleotide sequence: TGTGCCAGTAGTGTGGAAAACACCGGGGAGCTGTTTTTT. This codes for CASSVENTGELFF.

This clonotype was detected ten times or more. V is TRBV5-1 and J is TRBJ2-3, with D perhaps TRBD2 (5 bases). With 4 bases removed from V and 4 bases from J, the gap between germline ends came to 10 bases. This CDR3 comprises 13 residues. CDR1 and CDR2 (germline): SGHRS, YFSETQ. CDR3: CASSQEGADTQYF. The CDR3 bases are TGCGCCAGCAGCCAAGAGGGAGCAGATACGCAGTATTTT. Drawing the rest from reference TRBV5-1 and TRBJ2-3, the complete variable domain is KAGVTQTPRYLIKTRGQQVTLSCSPISGHRSVSWYQQTPGQGLQFLFEYFSETQRNKGNFPGRFSGRQFSNSRSEMNVSTLELGDSALYLCASSQEGADTQYFGPGTRLTVL.

This clonotype turned up a few times. The rearrangement uses TRBV24-1 and TRBJ1-2; 7 nucleotides agree with TRBD1. The CDR3 is made up of 18 amino acids. The germline CDR1 and CDR2 sequences are KGHDR and SFDVKD. The junction had 18 bases not matched to a gene; V was cut back by 5 bases and J by 4 bases. For the CDR3, the DNA is TGTGCCACCAGTGGGCCGGGACAGCGCACAGAATTCGGCTATGGCTACACCTTC. It translates to CATSGPGQRTEFGYGYTF.

The J gene is TRBJ2-5, the V gene TRBV24-1, with 13 bases lining up with TRBD2. The CDR3 contains 17 residues. Looked up from germline, CDR1 is KGHDR and CDR2 is SFDVKD. With 2 bases clipped from V and 5 bases from J, the junction kept 7 bases outside the gene matches. CDR3 bases: TGTGCCACCAGTGATTCCGGGACTAGCGGGATGGGGGAGACCCAGTACTTC. Amino acid sequence: CATSDSGTSGMGETQYF.

The rearrangement joins TRBV2 to TRBJ2-1, with 10 bases aligning to TRBD1. CDR1 SNHLY and CDR2 FYNNEI come from the germline V gene. The CDR3 contains 13 residues. Trimming took 8 bases from V and 8 from J; bases not matched to a gene: 6. The CDR3 nucleotides are TGTGCCAGCGAGAGGGACAGGGGCGATGAGCAGTTCTTC. Its translation is CASERDRGDEQFF.

This clonotype was found many times. V and J are TRBV20-1 and TRBJ2-7; 8 nucleotides agree with TRBD2. The junction had 5 bases not matched to a gene; V was cut back by 3 bases and J by 7 bases. Germline V gives CDR1 DFQATT, CDR2 SNEGSKA (reference sequence). The CDR3 is made up of 12 amino acids. CDR3 amino acids: CSASGGAREQYF. Here the CDR3 DNA reads TGCAGTGCTAGCGGGGGGGCGAGGGAGCAGTACTTC.

This clonotype was seen many times. The chain links TRBV27 to TRBJ1-5; no clear D gene. V was shortened by 2 bases and J by 3 bases, with 11 bases between the two germline ends. The CDR3 totals 15 residues. CDR1 and CDR2 (germline): MNHEY, SMNVEV (reference sequence). In DNA form, the CDR3 reads TGTGCCAGCAGTTTAAGTATGAGGCTCAATCAGCCCCAGCATTTT. Amino acid sequence: CASSLSMRLNQPQHF.

At least ten counts were recorded for this clonotype. This chain links TRBV7-2 with TRBJ2-7, with D unclear. Germline CDR1 and CDR2: SGHTA and FQGNSA. The V end was cut by 7 bases, the J end by 2 bases, with 21 bases between. The CDR3 is 16 residues long. CDR3 nucleotide sequence: TGTGCCAGCACCCTCGGCCGAAGTATGGATACCTACGAGCAGTACTTC. Its translation is CASTLGRSMDTYEQYF. The complete variable domain, with remaining parts taken from reference TRBV7-2 and TRBJ2-7, reads GAGVSQSPSNKVTEKGKDVELRCDPISGHTALYWYRQSLGQGLEFLIYFQGNSAPDKSGLPSDRFSAERTGGSVSTLTIQRTQQEDSAVYLCASTLGRSMDTYEQYFGPGTRLTVT.

This clonotype was seen ten or more times. The chain combines TRBV19 with TRBJ2-2, with 8 bases fitting TRBD1. V was clipped by 8 bases and J by 4 bases; unmatched bases: 9. CDR1 and CDR2 from the germline V gene are LNHDA and SQIVND (reference sequence). The CDR3 spans 15 residues. CDR3 sequence (DNA): TGTGCCAGTCATGACGACAGGGGAGGCACCGGGGAGCTGTTTTTT. Translating it yields CASHDDRGGTGELFF.

This clonotype was counted many times. The chain is built from TRBV7-9 and TRBJ2-7, with D uncertain. Per germline, CDR1 SEHNR and CDR2 FQNEAQ (reference sequence). This CDR3 has 13 residues. With 1 base removed from V and 6 bases from J, the gap between germline ends came to 10 bases. In nucleotides, the CDR3 is TGTGCCAGCAGCTTAGGGGAAGGGCGCGAGCAGTACTTC. Encoded protein: CASSLGEGREQYF.

The rearrangement joins TRBV4-1 to TRBJ1-3; D perhaps matches TRBD1 (6 bases). The CDR3 is 15 amino acids. Trimming took off 0 bases at V and 4 bases at J, with 10 bases between the two ends. Germline lookup yields CDR1 MGHRA and CDR2 YSYEKL. CDR3 DNA sequence: TGCGCCAGCAGCCAAGATAACAGGGTAGGAAACACCATATATTTT. This sequence encodes CASSQDNRVGNTIYF.

V usage is TRBV20-1 and J usage is TRBJ2-2; D unresolved. Germline CDR1 DFQATT, CDR2 SNEGSKA (reference sequence). This CDR3 is built from 15 residues. V lost 3 bases and J lost 3, with 14 bases in between. The CDR3: CSARVGLDDTGELFF. The CDR3 nucleotides are TGCAGTGCTAGGGTAGGGCTTGACGACACCGGGGAGCTGTTTTTT.

J is TRBJ2-5 and V is TRBV12-3 or TRBV12-4, with 8 bases identical to TRBD2. The CDR3 runs 15 residues. V trimming: 0 bases; J trimming: 5 bases; junction bases outside the gene matches: 5. CDR3 DNA: TGTGCCAGCAGTTTAGCTCGGCGGGGGGAGGAGACCCAGTACTTC. Its translation is CASSLARRGEETQYF.

The J gene is TRBJ1-5, the V gene TRBV12-3 or TRBV12-4, with 7 bases matching TRBD1. This CDR3 has 15 residues. After removal of 5 bases from V and 10 bases from J, the junction contained 14 bases not matched to a gene. The CDR3 loop reads CASSGMHRGTSPQHF. CDR3 coding DNA: TGTGCCAGCAGTGGGATGCACAGGGGAACATCTCCCCAGCATTTT.

This clonotype was counted only a few times. The chain uses TRBV29-1 and TRBJ2-1; TRBD1 matches 9 bases. The CDR3 is 15 amino acids. With V trimmed by 6 bases and J by 3 bases, 9 bases remained unmatched. Per the germline V gene, CDR1 is SQVTM and CDR2 is ANQGSEA. CDR3 loop: CSVTTGGGIYNEQFF. The CDR3 coding sequence is TGCAGCGTGACGACAGGGGGAGGAATCTACAATGAGCAGTTCTTC.

In its sample, this clonotype was seen many times. The chain carries TRBV7-2 and TRBJ1-5; D might be TRBD1 (5 bases). Germline CDR1 reads SGHTA; CDR2 reads FQGNSA. The CDR3 is 14 amino acids. Trimming shortened V by 1 base and J by 7 bases, and 11 bases separated the two germline ends. The CDR3 region is CASSLVRGEQPQHF. Written as DNA, the CDR3 is TGTGCCAGCAGCTTAGTACGGGGGGAGCAGCCCCAGCATTTT.

This clonotype was seen a few times. Written as DNA, the CDR3 is TGCACCAGCAGCCCGCGTACAAGCGGGGACTATGGCTACACCTTC. The encoded protein is CTSSPRTSGDYGYTF. The rearrangement joins TRBV1 to TRBJ1-2. TRBV1 is marked as a pseudogene. The CDR3 length is 15 residues.

This clonotype was recorded at least ten times. The V call is TRBV7-9, the J call TRBJ2-1; possible D gene TRBD1, 5 bases. The germline V gene has CDR1 SEHNR and CDR2 FQNEAQ (reference sequence). The germline V and J ends were trimmed by 4 bases and 7 bases, with 14 bases remaining between them. This CDR3 contains 14 residues. The CDR3 nucleotides are TGTGCCAGCAGCTCATGGACATCTAAGAATGAGCAGTTCTTC. It is translated as CASSSWTSKNEQFF.

The rearrangement joins TRBV7-6 to TRBJ2-7; 12 bases are shared with TRBD2. The CDR3 has 14 amino acids. Germline V gene data show CDR1 as SGHVS and CDR2 as FNYEAQ. V lost 5 bases and J lost 6; bases outside the gene matches: 5. The CDR3 nucleotides read TGTGCCAGCAGCGCCGCTAGCGGGGGGGGCGAGCAGTACTTC. This codes for CASSAASGGGEQYF.

This clonotype was counted only a few times. This sequence joins TRBV7-9 and TRBJ2-5; D unclear. CDR1 is SEHNR, CDR2 FQNEAQ, per germline (reference sequence). The V end was cut by 3 bases, the J end by 1 base, with 9 bases between. This CDR3 region has 14 residues. CDR3 nucleotide sequence: TGTGCCAGCAGCTTCTACGCTAGCCAAGAGACCCAGTACTTC. Amino acid sequence: CASSFYASQETQYF.

There are many counts of this clonotype. The V and J genes are TRBV29-1 and TRBJ1-1, with a weak D call TRBD1 (5 bases). This CDR3 is built from 12 residues. The V end lost 7 bases, the J end lost 4 bases, and 13 bases lay between the germline ends. CDR1 and CDR2 (germline): SQVTM, ANQGSEA. The CDR3 region is CSGAMGGTEAFF. The CDR3 DNA reads as TGCAGCGGAGCGATGGGGGGCACTGAAGCTTTCTTT.

This clonotype showed up many times. This rearrangement joins TRBV20-1 to TRBJ2-7; TRBD1 or TRBD2 may be the D gene (5 bases each). Trimming left V 2 bases short and J 3 bases short, with 14 bases between. Germline-derived CDR1 and CDR2 are DFQATT and SNEGSKA (reference sequence). The CDR3 runs 14 residues. The CDR3 coding sequence is TGCAGTGCTAGAAACCGGTGGGACGGCTACGAGCAGTACGTC. This encodes CSARNRWDGYEQYV.

This clonotype was seen at least ten times. The chain links TRBV20-1 to TRBJ2-5, with 10 nucleotides matching TRBD1. Germline V gene sequence: CDR1 DFQATT, CDR2 SNEGSKA (reference sequence). V shed 2 bases, J shed 5 bases, and the junction held 8 bases outside the gene matches. The CDR3 is 15 residues long. This CDR3 reads CSARIRDRGTETQYF. DNA of the CDR3: TGCAGTGCTAGAATCCGGGACAGGGGAACGGAGACCCAGTACTTC.